This T cell receptor (beta chain) was sequenced in a study of vaccination and CD4 T cells after COVID-19. Study-level information: Four females and six males made up the convalescents, with two Hispanic. Investigators drew the post-COVID samples a median around 93 days after diagnosis, with a range of 35 to 161. Overlapping spike peptides served as the stimulus for the cells. These peptides came from SARS-CoV-2 and from the common cold coronaviruses HCoV-NL63, HCoV-OC43 and HCoV-229E.

Germline V gene lookup returns CDR1 DFQATT and CDR2 SNEGSKA (reference sequence). With 0 bases clipped from V and 5 bases from J, the junction kept 7 bases outside the gene matches. The CDR3 length is 16 residues. The Oncomine TCR Beta short-read assay generated sequence data from the DNA of cultured CD4+ T cells. TCRdb re-called the PCR reads with MiXCR, one entry per CDR3 protein. Among about 8,100 distinct CDR3 sequences listed, approximately 50% were seen once. Study observations and caveats: Post-infection sampling omitted early timepoints and covered relatively few convalescent patients.

The sample's treatment: roughly nine-day PBMC culture with coronavirus spike peptide pools or control peptides (ViraFEST assay). About this clonotype: Its matching antigen is unknown.

This clonotype was obtained from a human donor who had recovered from COVID-19. This chain uses TRBV20-1 with TRBJ2-6; 7 nucleotides agree with TRBD1. Sequencing input: CD4+ T cells from blood, cultured in vitro. The chain's CDR3 is CSARDRDSAWANVLTF. CDR3 coding DNA: TGCAGTGCTAGAGATCGGGACAGCGCCTGGGCCAACGTCCTGACTTTC.